The 9 T cell receptor beta chains below come from one sample, sequenced in a study of T cells after yellow fever vaccination. MiXCR was run by TCRdb on the 5' RACE reads, yielding one entry per CDR3 protein. The profile covers some 250,000 distinct CDR3 sequences, with about 3.5% appearing a single time and 15% to 20% taken by the ten largest. Specimen: PBMCs, collected 15 days after the yellow fever booster vaccination. The origin of the receptors is a man in his late teens or twenties who received the YFV17D yellow fever vaccine.

The chain has TRBV27 and TRBJ1-6; maybe TRBD1 (6 bases). The germline V gene has CDR1 MNHEY and CDR2 SMNVEV (reference sequence). The CDR3 is made up of 14 amino acids. The germline V and J ends were trimmed by 6 bases and 5 bases, with 11 bases remaining between them. In DNA, the CDR3 is TGTGCCAGCAGCCGTGGACAGAATAATTCACCCCTCCACTTT. Its protein product is CASSRGQNNSPLHF.

This clonotype was observed at least ten times. This chain links TRBV5-1 with TRBJ2-2; 14 nucleotides match TRBD2. V was clipped by 5 bases and J by 5 bases; unmatched bases: 8. Germline V gene lookup returns CDR1 SGHRS and CDR2 YFSETQ. This CDR3 region has 17 residues. The CDR3 protein is CASSFGTSGGETGELFF. CDR3 coding DNA: TGCGCCAGCAGTTTTGGGACTAGCGGGGGAGAAACCGGGGAGCTGTTTTTT.

This clonotype occurred many times. The chain joins TRBV20-1 to TRBJ1-5; D may be TRBD1 (5 bases). The CDR3 sequence is 15 residues long. V lost 1 base to trimming and J lost 0 bases, with 10 bases between them. Germline V CDR1 and CDR2: DFQATT, SNEGSKA (reference sequence). The CDR3 is CSARADSNSNQPQHF. The CDR3 DNA reads TGCAGTGCTAGAGCAGACAGTAATAGCAATCAGCCCCAGCATTTT.

In its sample, this clonotype was seen many times. V gene TRBV7-3 combines with J gene TRBJ2-7; unclear D gene. This CDR3 is built from 14 residues. The germline V and J ends were trimmed by 2 bases and 5 bases, with 13 bases remaining between them. Looked up from germline, CDR1 is SGHTA and CDR2 is FQGTGA. The CDR3 region is CASSLWSASNEQYV. CDR3 in DNA: TGTGCCAGCAGCTTATGGTCAGCATCCAACGAGCAGTACGTC.

This clonotype was seen repeatedly, ten times or more. The V call is TRBV6-1, the J call TRBJ2-7; TRBD2 is a possible D gene (6 bases). Germline lookup yields CDR1 MNHNS and CDR2 SASEGT. The CDR3 length is 13 residues. The germline V and J ends were trimmed by 4 bases and 4 bases, with 11 bases remaining between them. In nucleotides, the CDR3 is TGTGCCAGCAGTGTGGAGGGGCTATACGAGCAGTACTTC. Its protein is CASSVEGLYEQYF.

A few counts support this clonotype. The V call is TRBV3-2, the J call TRBJ2-5; whether TRBD2, the table's D call, matches the DNA was not checked. TRBV3-2 is marked as a pseudogene. The CDR3 extends over 17 amino acids. In DNA, the CDR3 is TGTGCCAGCAGCCTATTCCAGGGCGGGGGGGCCCGGGAGACCCAGTACTTC. Residues: CASSLFQGGGARETQYF.

This clonotype was found many times. The chain couples TRBV6-5 to TRBJ2-1, with D perhaps TRBD1 (5 bases). Germline V gene sequence: CDR1 MNHEY, CDR2 SVGAGI. The CDR3 is 13 amino acids. Deletions cut 3 bases from V and 14 bases from J, with 17 bases between. DNA of the CDR3: TGTGCCAGCAGTTATGGGGCCTACTCGTGGAAGTTCTTC. This encodes CASSYGAYSWKFF.

This clonotype was observed at least ten times. The V gene is TRBV12-3 or TRBV12-4, the J gene TRBJ2-2, with 9 bases aligning to TRBD1. This CDR3 is built from 14 residues. The J segment lost 6 bases and the V segment lost 5 bases, leaving 4 bases of the junction unmatched. The CDR3 protein is CASSPWTGAGELFF. In DNA form, the CDR3 reads TGTGCCAGCAGTCCCTGGACAGGGGCCGGGGAGCTGTTTTTT.

The table lists this clonotype with many counts. The gene calls are TRBV7-9 and TRBJ2-7; no reliable D call. The CDR3 has 13 amino acids. Per the germline V gene, CDR1 is SEHNR and CDR2 is FQNEAQ (reference sequence). Trimming took 5 bases from V and 3 from J, leaving 11 bases between them. The CDR3 sequence: CASSGDGDYEQYV. CDR3 DNA sequence: TGTGCCAGCAGCGGCGACGGAGACTACGAGCAGTACGTC.